The rows below give T cell receptor beta chains drawn from one sample of a study of T cells in Graves' hyperthyroidism and ophthalmopathy. TCRdb processed the multiplex PCR reads anew with MiXCR; each CDR3 protein has one entry. There are approximately 370,000 distinct CDR3 sequences in the sample; 15% occur only once, and less than 35% lies in the top ten. The sequencing sample was made of blood. The receptors come from a woman aged 25 to 39 with Graves' hyperthyroidism. Each CDR3 is given with its conserved first and last residue. D genes are given only for firm matches. Clone size, where shown, is once, few, many, or a class for clones that have expanded.

>many|TRBJ1-2|TRBV18|TRBD1
CASSPGTANYGYTF
TGTGCCAGCTCACCCGGGACAGCTAACTATGGCTACACCTTC
>-|TRBJ2-1|TRBV6-1|TRBD1
CASSPALGGQGYNEQFF
TGTGCCAGCAGCCCTGCCCTGGGTGGACAGGGATACAATGAGCAGTTCTTC
>-|TRBJ2-4|TRBV15|-
CATSRRNFSGFAKDIQYF
TGTGCCACCAGCAGAAGAAACTTCTCAGGGTTTGCCAAAGACATTCAGTACTTC
>few|TRBJ2-2|TRBV24-1|-
CATSVGTYTGELFF
TGTGCCACCAGTGTAGGGACATACACCGGGGAGCTGTTTTTT
>-|TRBJ1-5|TRBV6-1|-
CASSESGSRQPQHF
TGTGCCAGCAGTGAATCCGGGAGCCGACAGCCCCAGCATTTT
>-|TRBJ2-1|TRBV19|-
CASSMELTSGNEQFF
TGTGCCAGTAGTATGGAGCTGACATCGGGCAATGAGCAGTTCTTC
>-|TRBJ2-1|TRBV7-3|TRBD2
CASSPTSGGDSYDEQFF
TGTGCCAGCAGCCCGACTAGCGGGGGGGACTCCTACGATGAGCAGTTCTTC
>many|TRBJ1-1|TRBV30|-
CAWSSLGTEAFF
TGTGCCTGGAGTTCTCTTGGGACTGAAGCTTTCTTT
>-|TRBJ2-1|TRBV9|TRBD2
CASSVEGTRDNEQFF
TGTGCCAGCAGCGTAGAAGGGACTAGGGATAATGAGCAGTTCTTC
>few|TRBJ1-1|TRBV28|-
CASSSTGTSKNTEAFF
TGTGCCAGCAGTTCGACCGGGACATCAAAGAACACTGAAGCTTTCTTT
>few|TRBJ1-5|TRBV28|TRBD1
CASSPLQGGLEGQPQHF
TGTGCCAGCAGTCCGCTTCAGGGGGGGTTGGAGGGTCAGCCCCAGCATTTT
>few|TRBJ2-3|TRBV9|-
CASSVGGNSADTQYF
TGTGCCAGCAGCGTAGGCGGCAATTCGGCAGATACGCAGTATTTT
>-|TRBJ2-1|TRBV20-1|-
CSADSGRNNEQFF
TGCAGTGCGGATTCGGGACGCAACAATGAGCAGTTCTTC
>once|TRBJ2-1|TRBV28|TRBD2
CASSQDAGGNEQFF
TGTGCCAGCAGCCAAGATGCGGGAGGCAATGAGCAGTTCTTC
>-|TRBJ2-1|TRBV9|-
CASSVGISAYSSEQFF
TGTGCCAGCAGCGTAGGGATTAGCGCCTATTCCAGTGAGCAGTTCTTC
>many|TRBJ2-3|TRBV27|TRBD2
CASSTRLAGGTDTQYF
TGTGCCAGCAGTACCCGACTAGCGGGAGGCACAGATACGCAGTATTTT
>many|TRBJ2-7|TRBV29-1|-
CSAARQEGINYEQYF
TGCAGCGCCGCTCGCCAGGAGGGGATTAACTACGAGCAGTACTTC
>many|TRBJ1-1|TRBV4-2|-
CASSQDREFEAFF
TGTGCCAGCAGCCAAGATCGAGAGTTCGAAGCTTTCTTT
>many|TRBJ2-1|TRBV27|-
CASSLSQLALYYNEQFF
TGTGCCAGCAGTTTATCGCAACTAGCACTTTACTACAATGAGCAGTTCTTC
>many|TRBJ1-2|TRBV4-1|-
CASSPRGHDLYGYTF
TGCGCCAGCAGCCCGCGGGGACATGACCTCTATGGCTACACCTTC
>-|TRBJ2-2|TRBV4-1|-
CASSQAGSSGSSTGELFF
TGCGCCAGCAGCCAAGCTGGCTCCTCAGGGTCCAGCACCGGGGAGCTGTTTTTT
>many|TRBJ2-3|TRBV12-3/TRBV12-4|-
CASSFGTPTDTQYF
TGTGCCAGCAGTTTTGGGACTCCGACAGATACGCAGTATTTT
>many|TRBJ1-5|TRBV6-1|-
CASRAGSNQPQHF
TGTGCCAGCAGAGCTGGGAGCAATCAGCCCCAGCATTTT
>few|TRBJ2-7|TRBV25-1|TRBD1
CASRGQGLVEQYF
TGTGCCAGCAGGGGACAGGGTTTAGTCGAGCAGTACTTC
>many|TRBJ1-4|TRBV7-2|-
CASSPTATEKLFF
TGTGCCAGCAGCCCTACCGCGACAGAAAAACTGTTTTTT
>many|TRBJ2-1|TRBV14|-
CASSHGDEQFF
TGTGCCAGCAGCCACGGTGATGAGCAGTTCTTC
>many|TRBJ1-1|TRBV5-1|-
CASSLDTDNTEAFF
TGCGCCAGCAGCTTGGACACAGATAACACTGAGGCTTTCTTT
>many|TRBJ2-2|TRBV20-1|-
CSASFGMKNTGELFF
TGCAGTGCTAGTTTCGGGATGAAGAACACCGGGGAGCTGTTTTTT
>many|TRBJ2-7|TRBV5-1|-
CASSSSLSGSHQQYF
TGCGCCAGCAGCTCCTCCCTTTCGGGGAGCCATCAGCAGTACTTC
>many|TRBJ2-3|TRBV18|TRBD2
CASSPRGLAVDTQYF
TGTGCCAGCTCACCACGAGGACTAGCAGTAGATACGCAGTATTTT
>many|TRBJ1-3|TRBV28|TRBD1
CASSLPGGAPGNTIYF
TGTGCCAGCAGTTTGCCAGGGGGAGCCCCTGGAAACACCATATATTTT
>few|TRBJ2-2|TRBV13|-
CASSHRDANTGELFF
TGTGCCAGCAGCCACCGGGATGCGAACACCGGGGAGCTGTTTTTT
>many|TRBJ2-7|TRBV18|-
CASRTRDNYEQYF
TGTGCCAGCCGAACCCGGGACAACTACGAGCAGTACTTC
>-|TRBJ1-2|TRBV9|TRBD1
CASSSRQGENGYTF
TGTGCCAGCAGCTCCCGACAGGGGGAGAATGGCTACACCTTC
>many|TRBJ2-2|TRBV28|-
CASSQPGLPPGELFF
TGTGCCAGCAGTCAACCGGGACTCCCACCCGGGGAGCTGTTTTTT
>-|TRBJ2-1|TRBV24-1|-
CATSAHWEDKLNNEQFF
TGTGCCACCAGTGCCCATTGGGAGGACAAACTAAACAATGAGCAGTTCTTC
>many|TRBJ1-1|TRBV2|-
CASSATGYMNTEAFF
TGTGCCAGCAGCGCGACAGGTTATATGAACACTGAAGCTTTCTTT
>-|TRBJ1-3|TRBV5-1|-
CASSSGDKSSGNTIYF
TGCGCCAGCAGCTCCGGGGACAAGAGCTCTGGAAACACCATATATTTT
>-|TRBJ2-2|TRBV7-8|TRBD2
CASSLVGRDTGELFF
TGTGCCAGCAGCTTAGTCGGGAGGGACACCGGGGAGCTGTTTTTT
>-|TRBJ2-1|TRBV7-3|-
CASSLELGGRYNEQFF
TGTGCCAGCAGCTTAGAATTGGGGGGCCGATACAATGAGCAGTTCTTC
>many|TRBJ1-1|TRBV3-1|TRBD1
CASSQLTGRRTEAFF
TGTGCCAGCAGCCAGTTGACAGGGCGGCGCACTGAAGCTTTCTTT
>-|TRBJ2-7|TRBV9|TRBD2
CASSANSGSYEQYF
TGTGCCAGCAGCGCCAATAGCGGGTCCTACGAGCAGTACTTC
>few|TRBJ2-3|TRBV24-1|TRBD1
CATSDPGQGASTDTQYF
TGTGCCACCAGTGATCCGGGACAGGGCGCTAGCACAGATACGCAGTATTTT
>-|TRBJ1-2|TRBV4-1|-
CASSQGRPGRDYGYTF
TGCGCCAGCAGCCAAGGGAGACCAGGACGGGACTATGGCTACACCTTC
>-|TRBJ2-5|TRBV18|-
CASSHEQEWETQYF
TGTGCCAGCTCACATGAACAGGAATGGGAGACCCAGTACTTC
>-|TRBJ2-1|TRBV28|TRBD2
CASRRGLAGGLNEQFF
TGTGCCAGCAGGCGTGGACTAGCGGGAGGACTCAATGAGCAGTTCTTC
>few|TRBJ1-6|TRBV11-3|-
CASSLGAPDVHNSPLHF
TGTGCCAGCAGCTTAGGAGCTCCGGACGTACATAATTCACCCCTCCACTTT
>many|TRBJ2-5|TRBV12-3/TRBV12-4|TRBD1
CASRPQGAGETQYF
TGTGCCAGCAGGCCACAGGGGGCGGGAGAGACCCAGTACTTC
>few|TRBJ1-1|TRBV5-8|TRBD1
CASSLTGGAGTEAFF
TGTGCCAGCAGCTTGACAGGGGGCGCGGGCACTGAAGCTTTCTTT
>-|TRBJ1-6|TRBV4-1|TRBD1
CASSQDGTGWFDNSPLHF
TGCGCCAGCAGCCAAGATGGGACAGGGTGGTTTGATAATTCACCCCTCCACTTT
>-|TRBJ2-7|TRBV20-1|-
CSAREARLVDEQYF
TGCAGTGCTAGAGAGGCCAGGTTGGTTGACGAGCAGTACTTC
>many|TRBJ2-7|TRBV30|-
CAWSKGVRGEQYF
TGTGCCTGGAGTAAAGGAGTCCGGGGCGAGCAGTACTTC
>many|TRBJ2-1|TRBV24-1|-
CATSDRTKSPNNEQFF
TGTGCCACCAGTGATCGGACAAAATCTCCAAACAATGAGCAGTTCTTC
>-|TRBJ2-2|TRBV9|-
CASSVGHDLTGELFF
TGTGCCAGCAGCGTTGGCCACGACCTCACCGGGGAGCTGTTTTTT
>many|TRBJ1-2|TRBV12-3/TRBV12-4|-
CASSDSYGYTF
TGTGCCAGCAGTGACAGCTATGGCTACACCTTC
>many|TRBJ2-2|TRBV3-1|-
CASSELATGELFF
TGTGCCAGCAGCGAGTTGGCCACCGGGGAGCTGTTTTTT
>many|TRBJ2-3|TRBV20-1|-
CSAREGPDTQYF
TGCAGTGCTAGAGAGGGACCGGATACGCAGTATTTT
>many|TRBJ2-5|TRBV10-3|-
CAISDPTSGETQYF
TGTGCCATCAGTGACCCGACTAGTGGAGAGACCCAGTACTTC
>few|TRBJ2-5|TRBV6-2/TRBV6-3|-
CASTPIRDAQETQYF
TGTGCCAGCACCCCGATCCGGGACGCACAAGAGACCCAGTACTTC